This is a list of T cell receptor beta chains from one sample in a study of T cell responses to AZD1222 COVID-19 vaccine. Here immunoSEQ multiplex PCR was the method, and the copy in TCRdb shows in-frame clones only, minus some. Of 130,000 or so clones listed, just under 95% are singletons. The specimen comprised peripheral blood, sampled on day 0 of AZD1222 vaccination. These receptors were taken from an adult in good health. CDR3s include the opening cysteine and the closing phenylalanine or tryptophan. D genes are given only for firm matches. Part of the rows lack a size; the others show once, few, many or a class for expanded clones.

D gene: -
J gene: TRBJ2-3
V gene: TRBV27
clone size: -
CDR3 protein: CASSSMGEGTDTQYF
CDR3 DNA: TGTGCCAGCAGTTCCATGGGGGAGGGCACAGATACGCAGTATTTT

D gene: TRBD2
J gene: TRBJ2-1
V gene: TRBV28
clone size: -
CDR3 protein: CASSPGLAGHNEQFF
CDR3 DNA: TGTGCCAGCAGCCCCGGACTAGCGGGACACAATGAGCAGTTCTTC

D gene: TRBD1
J gene: TRBJ2-2
V gene: TRBV5-1
clone size: -
CDR3 protein: CASSFSQGSGELFF
CDR3 DNA: TGCGCCAGCAGCTTCTCACAGGGGTCCGGGGAGCTGTTTTTT

D gene: -
J gene: TRBJ2-4
V gene: TRBV19
clone size: -
CDR3 protein: CAASGGGVNIQYF
CDR3 DNA: TGTGCCGCAAGCGGTGGCGGGGTTAACATTCAGTACTTC

D gene: -
J gene: TRBJ1-1
V gene: TRBV10-2
clone size: few
CDR3 protein: CASSESEENTEAFF
CDR3 DNA: TGCGCCAGCAGTGAGTCAGAGGAAAACACTGAAGCTTTCTTT

D gene: -
J gene: TRBJ1-5
V gene: TRBV5-6
clone size: once
CDR3 protein: CASSLEGSNQPQHF
CDR3 DNA: TGTGCCAGCAGCTTGGAGGGTAGCAATCAGCCCCAGCATTTT

D gene: TRBD1
J gene: TRBJ2-2
V gene: TRBV6-5
clone size: -
CDR3 protein: CASSYSTGGTPGELFF
CDR3 DNA: TGTGCCAGCAGTTACTCCACAGGGGGCACACCCGGGGAGCTGTTTTTT

D gene: -
J gene: TRBJ1-4
V gene: TRBV18
clone size: -
CDR3 protein: CASSPQEGSTNEKLFF
CDR3 DNA: TGTGCCAGCTCACCCCAGGAGGGTTCAACTAATGAAAAACTGTTTTTT

D gene: -
J gene: TRBJ1-3
V gene: TRBV19
clone size: -
CDR3 protein: CASSPTSEGNTIYF
CDR3 DNA: TGTGCCAGTAGTCCTACCTCGGAAGGAAACACCATATATTTT

D gene: -
J gene: TRBJ2-2
V gene: TRBV4-2
clone size: -
CDR3 protein: CASGPTGELFF
CDR3 DNA: TGTGCCAGCGGGCCAACCGGGGAGCTGTTTTTT

D gene: -
J gene: TRBJ2-1
V gene: TRBV10-1
clone size: -
CDR3 protein: CASSEMLNNEQFF
CDR3 DNA: TGCGCCAGCAGTGAGATGTTAAACAATGAGCAGTTCTTC

D gene: -
J gene: TRBJ2-1
V gene: TRBV28
clone size: -
CDR3 protein: CASSSPRSYNEQFF
CDR3 DNA: TGTGCCAGCAGCTCTCCCCGCTCCTACAATGAGCAGTTCTTC

D gene: TRBD1
J gene: TRBJ2-1
V gene: TRBV9
clone size: -
CDR3 protein: CASSVTPGTAEGEQFF
CDR3 DNA: TGTGCCAGCAGCGTCACTCCCGGGACAGCTGAAGGTGAGCAGTTCTTC

D gene: TRBD2
J gene: TRBJ2-1
V gene: TRBV18
clone size: -
CDR3 protein: CASSPRARASGLRGYEQFF
CDR3 DNA: TGTGCCAGCTCCCCAAGGGCGCGGGCTAGCGGCCTTAGGGGTTATGAGCAGTTCTTC

D gene: TRBD1
J gene: TRBJ2-5
V gene: TRBV5-8
clone size: -
CDR3 protein: CASSLGTGQETQYF
CDR3 DNA: TGTGCCAGCAGCTTGGGGACAGGGCAAGAGACCCAGTACTTC

D gene: -
J gene: TRBJ1-2
V gene: TRBV5-8
clone size: -
CDR3 protein: CASSPAEQLGGYTF
CDR3 DNA: TGTGCCAGCAGCCCGGCAGAACAGTTGGGTGGCTACACCTTC

D gene: TRBD2
J gene: TRBJ2-7
V gene: TRBV7-6
clone size: -
CDR3 protein: CASSLGPSGSYEQYF
CDR3 DNA: TGTGCCAGCAGCTTAGGGCCTAGCGGGAGCTACGAGCAGTACTTC

D gene: -
J gene: TRBJ1-4
V gene: TRBV19
clone size: -
CDR3 protein: CASSIRREGGEKLFF
CDR3 DNA: TGTGCCAGTAGTATCCGCAGGGAAGGGGGTGAAAAACTGTTTTTT

D gene: -
J gene: TRBJ1-1
V gene: TRBV13
clone size: -
CDR3 protein: CASSLVSGSAEAFF
CDR3 DNA: TGTGCCAGCAGCTTAGTATCGGGTAGCGCTGAAGCTTTCTTT

D gene: TRBD1
J gene: TRBJ2-5
V gene: TRBV5-1
clone size: -
CDR3 protein: CASSLEGTGQETQYF
CDR3 DNA: TGCGCCAGCAGCTTGGAAGGGACAGGGCAAGAGACCCAGTACTTC

D gene: -
J gene: TRBJ2-3
V gene: TRBV7-9
clone size: -
CDR3 protein: CASSVSGDTQYF
CDR3 DNA: TGTGCCAGCAGTGTTAGCGGAGATACGCAGTATTTT

D gene: -
J gene: TRBJ2-7
V gene: TRBV9
clone size: -
CDR3 protein: CASSVGGPVAVYEQYF
CDR3 DNA: TGTGCCAGCAGCGTAGGGGGGCCGGTAGCGGTCTACGAGCAGTACTTC

D gene: -
J gene: TRBJ2-2
V gene: TRBV28
clone size: -
CDR3 protein: CASSLEAGELFF
CDR3 DNA: TGTGCCAGCAGTTTAGAAGCCGGGGAGCTGTTTTTT

D gene: -
J gene: TRBJ2-7
V gene: TRBV30
clone size: -
CDR3 protein: CAWSVQGPPYEQYF
CDR3 DNA: TGTGCCTGGAGTGTCCAGGGACCCCCCTACGAGCAGTACTTC

D gene: -
J gene: TRBJ2-1
V gene: TRBV2
clone size: -
CDR3 protein: CASRPDSLGNEQFF
CDR3 DNA: TGTGCCAGCAGACCCGACAGTTTAGGAAATGAGCAGTTCTTC

D gene: -
J gene: TRBJ2-7
V gene: TRBV7-2
clone size: -
CDR3 protein: CASSLGTPYEQYF
CDR3 DNA: TGTGCCAGCAGCTTAGGGACCCCCTACGAGCAGTACTTC

D gene: -
J gene: TRBJ2-1
V gene: TRBV7-2
clone size: -
CDR3 protein: CASSLGVLNEQFF
CDR3 DNA: TGTGCCAGCAGCTTAGGCGTACTCAATGAGCAGTTCTTC

D gene: TRBD1
J gene: TRBJ2-1
V gene: TRBV19
clone size: -
CDR3 protein: CASSIRTGGHNEQFF
CDR3 DNA: TGTGCCAGTAGTATACGGACAGGGGGCCACAATGAGCAGTTCTTC

D gene: TRBD2
J gene: TRBJ2-7
V gene: TRBV19
clone size: -
CDR3 protein: CASSFLAGGPYEQYF
CDR3 DNA: TGTGCCAGTAGTTTCCTAGCGGGAGGTCCCTACGAGCAGTACTTC

D gene: -
J gene: TRBJ1-3
V gene: TRBV7-2
clone size: -
CDR3 protein: CASSLGQGSGNTIYF
CDR3 DNA: TGTGCCAGCAGCTTAGGGCAGGGTAGTGGAAACACCATATATTTT

D gene: -
J gene: TRBJ2-1
V gene: TRBV4-3
clone size: -
CDR3 protein: CASSQERAGVYEQFF
CDR3 DNA: TGCGCCAGCAGCCAAGAACGAGCGGGCGTGTATGAGCAGTTCTTC

D gene: -
J gene: TRBJ1-1
V gene: TRBV7-9
clone size: once
CDR3 protein: CASSLVGLADTEAFF
CDR3 DNA: TGTGCCAGCAGCTTAGTCGGGTTGGCGGACACTGAAGCTTTCTTT

D gene: -
J gene: TRBJ1-5
V gene: TRBV19
clone size: -
CDR3 protein: CASSFFWTDMGFADYQPQHF
CDR3 DNA: TGTGCCAGTAGTTTTTTCTGGACAGATATGGGGTTCGCCGATTATCAGCCCCAGCATTTT

D gene: -
J gene: TRBJ2-2
V gene: TRBV7-9
clone size: once
CDR3 protein: CASSSSNTGELFF
CDR3 DNA: TGTGCCAGCAGCTCGTCGAACACCGGGGAGCTGTTTTTT

D gene: -
J gene: TRBJ2-2
V gene: TRBV14
clone size: once
CDR3 protein: CASSQDIGNTGELFF
CDR3 DNA: TGTGCCAGCAGCCAAGATATTGGAAACACCGGGGAGCTGTTTTTT

D gene: -
J gene: TRBJ1-2
V gene: TRBV5-4
clone size: -
CDR3 protein: CASRSGGVRYGYTF
CDR3 DNA: TGTGCCAGCAGGTCTGGGGGTGTACGATATGGCTACACCTTC

D gene: -
J gene: TRBJ2-1
V gene: TRBV28
clone size: -
CDR3 protein: CASSPLRGRIGNEQFF
CDR3 DNA: TGTGCCAGCAGTCCCTTGCGGGGGCGCATCGGCAATGAGCAGTTCTTC

D gene: -
J gene: TRBJ2-7
V gene: TRBV6-5
clone size: -
CDR3 protein: CASSSTRRAEQYF
CDR3 DNA: TGTGCCAGCAGTTCCACTCGACGGGCAGAGCAGTACTTC

D gene: -
J gene: TRBJ1-5
V gene: TRBV18
clone size: -
CDR3 protein: CASSPREGIKAQHF
CDR3 DNA: TGTGCCAGCTCACCACGGGAGGGTATAAAGGCCCAGCATTTT

D gene: -
J gene: TRBJ1-3
V gene: TRBV5-1
clone size: -
CDR3 protein: CASSLIPGFSGNTIYF
CDR3 DNA: TGCGCCAGCAGCTTGATTCCGGGTTTCTCTGGAAACACCATATATTTT

D gene: -
J gene: TRBJ2-7
V gene: TRBV7-9
clone size: -
CDR3 protein: CASSSYSSEQYF
CDR3 DNA: TGTGCCAGCAGCTCCTATTCGTCTGAGCAGTACTTC

D gene: -
J gene: TRBJ2-1
V gene: TRBV6-4
clone size: -
CDR3 protein: CASRPGTYNEQFF
CDR3 DNA: TGTGCCAGCAGGCCCGGGACCTACAATGAGCAGTTCTTC

D gene: -
J gene: TRBJ1-2
V gene: TRBV6-5
clone size: -
CDR3 protein: CASSSRGRANYGYTF
CDR3 DNA: TGTGCCAGCAGTTCGCGGGGGCGAGCGAACTATGGCTACACCTTC

D gene: TRBD1
J gene: TRBJ1-1
V gene: TRBV4-1
clone size: -
CDR3 protein: CASSQGNGQGETEAFF
CDR3 DNA: TGCGCCAGCAGCCAAGGAAACGGACAGGGAGAGACTGAAGCTTTCTTT

D gene: -
J gene: TRBJ1-6
V gene: TRBV9
clone size: -
CDR3 protein: CASSVDVSSYNSPLHF
CDR3 DNA: TGTGCCAGCAGCGTAGATGTCAGCTCCTATAATTCACCCCTCCACTTT

D gene: -
J gene: TRBJ1-4
V gene: TRBV4-3
clone size: once
CDR3 protein: CASSQGSRIYNEKLFF
CDR3 DNA: TGCGCCAGCAGCCAAGGATCCCGAATATATAATGAAAAACTGTTTTTT

D gene: TRBD1
J gene: TRBJ1-1
V gene: TRBV4-1
clone size: -
CDR3 protein: CASSLLPGTGVRGTEAFF
CDR3 DNA: TGCGCCAGCAGCCTGCTCCCCGGGACAGGGGTGAGGGGCACTGAAGCTTTCTTT

D gene: TRBD1
J gene: TRBJ2-7
V gene: TRBV4-3
clone size: -
CDR3 protein: CASSLSGQGYEQYF
CDR3 DNA: TGCGCCAGCAGCCTCTCGGGACAGGGCTACGAGCAGTACTTC

D gene: -
J gene: TRBJ1-2
V gene: TRBV6-5
clone size: -
CDR3 protein: CASKSTNVEGYTF
CDR3 DNA: TGTGCCAGCAAAAGCACCAACGTTGAGGGCTACACCTTC

D gene: -
J gene: TRBJ1-1
V gene: TRBV6-2/TRBV6-3
clone size: -
CDR3 protein: CASSYGGNTEAFF
CDR3 DNA: TGTGCCAGCAGTTATGGAGGTAACACTGAAGCTTTCTTT

D gene: -
J gene: TRBJ2-7
V gene: TRBV28
clone size: -
CDR3 protein: CASRGGYEQYF
CDR3 DNA: TGTGCCAGCCGTGGGGGCTACGAGCAGTACTTC

D gene: -
J gene: TRBJ1-2
V gene: TRBV7-2
clone size: -
CDR3 protein: CASTSDPLNYGYTF
CDR3 DNA: TGTGCCAGCACTTCGGACCCCTTAAACTATGGCTACACCTTC

D gene: TRBD2
J gene: TRBJ2-7
V gene: TRBV5-5
clone size: -
CDR3 protein: CASSLALAGNYEQYF
CDR3 DNA: TGTGCCAGCAGCTTGGCCTTAGCGGGAAATTACGAGCAGTACTTC

D gene: -
J gene: TRBJ2-3
V gene: TRBV14
clone size: -
CDR3 protein: CASSLPEWSGTDTQYF
CDR3 DNA: TGTGCCAGCAGCCTCCCAGAATGGTCTGGCACAGATACGCAGTATTTT

D gene: TRBD1
J gene: TRBJ2-4
V gene: TRBV18
clone size: -
CDR3 protein: CASSPQQGSKNIQYF
CDR3 DNA: TGTGCCAGCTCACCGCAACAGGGGAGCAAAAACATTCAGTACTTC

D gene: -
J gene: TRBJ1-5
V gene: TRBV30
clone size: -
CDR3 protein: CAWGGTGTHQPQHF
CDR3 DNA: TGTGCCTGGGGAGGGACGGGCACCCATCAGCCCCAGCATTTT

D gene: -
J gene: TRBJ1-2
V gene: TRBV20-1
clone size: -
CDR3 protein: CSASNGPRRSGYTF
CDR3 DNA: TGCAGCGCTAGTAATGGGCCCCGGAGGAGTGGCTACACCTTC

D gene: -
J gene: TRBJ1-4
V gene: TRBV29-1
clone size: -
CDR3 protein: CSVKIPGLDEKLFF
CDR3 DNA: TGCAGCGTCAAAATCCCGGGATTGGATGAAAAACTGTTTTTT

D gene: -
J gene: TRBJ2-1
V gene: TRBV29-1
clone size: once
CDR3 protein: CSADQDSRVGNEQFF
CDR3 DNA: TGCAGCGCCGACCAAGATTCAAGGGTCGGCAATGAGCAGTTCTTC

D gene: -
J gene: TRBJ2-1
V gene: TRBV28
clone size: -
CDR3 protein: CASSPLPRAGSYNEQFF
CDR3 DNA: TGTGCCAGCAGTCCTCTCCCTCGAGCGGGCTCCTACAATGAGCAGTTCTTC